This T cell receptor (beta chain) was found in a study of T cells after yellow fever vaccination. One entry per CDR3 protein, called by TCRdb with MiXCR from the 5' RACE reads. Of 450,000 to 650,000 distinct CDR3 sequences in the sample, approximately 13% are singletons; the top ten hold about 14%. Germline CDR1 SGHRS, CDR2 YFSETQ. The CDR3 contains 12 residues. Trimming pared 4 bases from V and 7 bases from J, leaving 10 bases between. Source: PBMCs, taken on the day of the yellow fever booster vaccination. This receptor was identified in a young man who received the YFV17D yellow fever vaccine. The J gene is TRBJ2-3, the V gene TRBV5-1; D call uncertain. CDR3 protein: CASSTSLHTQYF. CDR3 coding DNA: TGCGCCAGCAGCACCTCCTTACATACGCAGTATTTT. Supplemented by reference TRBV5-1 and TRBJ2-3, the full variable domain reads KAGVTQTPRYLIKTRGQQVTLSCSPISGHRSVSWYQQTPGQGLQFLFEYFSETQRNKGNFPGRFSGRQFSNSRSEMNVSTLELGDSALYLCASSTSLHTQYFGPGTRLTVL.